A selection of T cell receptor beta chains follows, all from one sample in a study of T cell responses to AZD1222 COVID-19 vaccine. The method was immunoSEQ multiplex PCR; TCRdb's version includes in-frame clones alone and lacks a portion of them. Counted here are 100,000 to 150,000 clones, roughly 92% occurring once; the ten biggest clones make up about 1.1%. The specimen comprised peripheral blood, sampled 28 days after the second AZD1222 dose. The receptors were sampled from an adult who received the AZD1222 COVID-19 vaccine. Both conserved end residues are part of each CDR3. D genes are given only for firm matches. For some rows the clone size is stated as once, few or many, or as a class when expanded; others skip it.

J gene,clone size,D gene,V gene,CDR3 DNA,CDR3 protein
TRBJ1-3,NA,NA,TRBV9,TGTGCCAGCAGCGTAGGCTTCGGGGGCGATTCTGGAAACACCATATATTTT,CASSVGFGGDSGNTIYF
TRBJ2-7,NA,TRBD2,TRBV28,TGTGCCAGCAAGGGACTAGCGGATTTATCAAGCTCCTACGAGCAGTACTTC,CASKGLADLSSSYEQYF
TRBJ2-1,once,NA,TRBV3-1/TRBV3-2,TGTGCCAGCAGCCTATACAATGAGCAGTTCTTC,CASSLYNEQFF
TRBJ2-2,NA,NA,TRBV5-1,TGCGCCAGCAGCAGGGTCCAGGTGAACACCGGGGAGCTGTTTTTT,CASSRVQVNTGELFF
TRBJ1-5,NA,NA,TRBV24-1,TGTGCCACCAGTGATTTGCAGGCCCGGGGGTCTGGATATCAGCCCCAGCATTTT,CATSDLQARGSGYQPQHF
TRBJ2-1,NA,TRBD1,TRBV11-1,TGTGCCAGCAGCTATACAGGGGGTGAGCAGTTCTTC,CASSYTGGEQFF
TRBJ1-1,NA,TRBD1,TRBV7-2,TGTGCCAGCAGCTTAGCAGGGGGCACCATGAACACTGAAGCTTTCTTT,CASSLAGGTMNTEAFF
TRBJ2-5,NA,NA,TRBV4-1,TGCGCCAGCAGCCAATCAGGAGGGCGGTCGGAGACCCAGTACTTC,CASSQSGGRSETQYF
TRBJ2-7,NA,TRBD1,TRBV3-1/TRBV3-2,TGTGCCAGCAGCCTACAGGGGACCACCTACGAGCAGTACTTC,CASSLQGTTYEQYF
TRBJ1-4,NA,TRBD1,TRBV7-9,TGTGCCAGCAGCGGCCGACAGGGAGAAAAACTGTTTTTT,CASSGRQGEKLFF
TRBJ2-7,NA,TRBD1,TRBV12-3/TRBV12-4,TGTGCCACCAGACAGGGGGCCACCTACGAGCAGTACTTC,CATRQGATYEQYF
TRBJ1-1,NA,TRBD1,TRBV10-3,TGTGCCATCAGTGAGTTTGGGACAGTCGGGGACACTGAAGCTTTCTTT,CAISEFGTVGDTEAFF
TRBJ2-7,NA,TRBD2,TRBV7-8,TGTGCCAGCAGCTTAGCGGGTAGCGGGGCCGACTACGAGCAGTACTTC,CASSLAGSGADYEQYF
TRBJ2-1,NA,TRBD2,TRBV19,TGTGCCAGTAGGAAGCGGCTAGCGGGAGACAATGAGCAGTTCTTC,CASRKRLAGDNEQFF
TRBJ2-1,NA,NA,TRBV4-1,TGCGCCAGCAGCCAAGACAGCGGAAGCTCCTACAATGAGCAGTTCTTC,CASSQDSGSSYNEQFF
TRBJ1-3,once,NA,TRBV5-1,TGCGCCAGCAGGGACGGACCCTCTGGAAACACCATATATTTT,CASRDGPSGNTIYF
TRBJ1-2,NA,NA,TRBV9,TGTGCCAGCAGCGTAGCTGGGCATGGCTACACCTTC,CASSVAGHGYTF
TRBJ2-7,NA,NA,TRBV6-6,TGTGCCAGCTGGAGGGGAAGCTATTCCTACGAGCAGTACTTC,CASWRGSYSYEQYF
TRBJ2-1,NA,NA,TRBV28,TGTGCCAGCAGTTTTGTCGGGACCAACAATGAGCAGTTCTTC,CASSFVGTNNEQFF
TRBJ1-6,NA,NA,TRBV19,TGTGCCAGTAGTACCGACGGGGCCTCACCCCTCCACTTT,CASSTDGASPLHF
TRBJ1-1,once,NA,TRBV9,TGTGCCAGCAGCGTCGGGACACTGAACACTGAAGCTTTCTTT,CASSVGTLNTEAFF
TRBJ2-3,NA,NA,TRBV27,TGTGCCAGCAGTTTAGTCGGGGCAGGGACAGATACGCAGTATTTT,CASSLVGAGTDTQYF
TRBJ2-5,NA,NA,TRBV19,TGTGCCAGTAGTATAGCAAGACAGGGAGGAGAGACCCAGTACTTC,CASSIARQGGETQYF
TRBJ1-6,NA,NA,TRBV18,TGTGCCAGCTCCACTTTGAGTAATTCACCCCTCCACTTT,CASSTLSNSPLHF
TRBJ1-5,NA,NA,TRBV4-3,TGCGCCAGCAGCCAAGACGCGCAACAGCCCCAGCATTTT,CASSQDAQQPQHF
TRBJ2-1,NA,NA,TRBV9,TGTGCCAGCAGCGTAGTGGGGTCCCCCTACAATGAGCAGTTCTTC,CASSVVGSPYNEQFF
TRBJ1-1,NA,NA,TRBV10-2,TGCGCCAGCAGCCGCGGTGGTCTGAACACTGAAGCTTTCTTT,CASSRGGLNTEAFF
TRBJ2-1,NA,TRBD1,TRBV18,TGTGCCAGCTCAAGGGACAGCGTTTACAATGAGCAGTTCTTC,CASSRDSVYNEQFF
TRBJ2-3,NA,NA,TRBV6-4,TGTGCCAGCAGTGAAAGGGCCCAGATCACAGATACGCAGTATTTT,CASSERAQITDTQYF
TRBJ1-2,NA,TRBD1,TRBV5-1,TGCGCCAGCAGCGTATCGGGGCAGGGGGCGCTTGGCTACACCTTC,CASSVSGQGALGYTF